Described below is a single T cell receptor beta chain sequence and its context. Per germline, CDR1 LGHDT and CDR2 YNNKEL (reference sequence). Deletions cut 2 bases from V and 1 base from J, with 9 bases between. This CDR3 spans 15 amino acids. This sample is drawn from a study of blood T cell repertoires in COVID-19. In the study overall: There were acute and convalescent COVID-19 samples, and they came from the United States, Italy and Spain. T cells, B-cell-depleted T cells, or PBMCs supplied cDNA or gDNA.

In the study's own analysis: Cell counts per sample came from amplifying reference gene primers. The repertoire was sequenced with immunoSEQ multiplex PCR; TCRdb's copy has only in-frame clones and lacks some. That table is the source of V, J and clone size, and D and trimming were worked out from the DNA. The repertoire consists of 140,000 to 150,000 clones, with over 75% occurring once and the leading ten covering about 10%. The chain recombines TRBV3-1 (or the pseudogene TRBV3-2) with TRBJ1-5; no firm D call. This clonotype originated in a man between 60 and 75 years old with active or convalescent COVID-19. Sample: peripheral blood. CDR3 DNA sequence: TGTGCCAGCAGCCAACGTCCGGAGAGCAATCAGCCCCAGCATTTT. Translation: CASSQRPESNQPQHF.